The next 13 T cell receptor beta chains were all read from a single sample in a study of vaccination effects on CD4 cells after COVID-19. Some clones are missing from TCRdb's copy, which holds only in-frame ones; the method was immunoSEQ multiplex PCR. In the table there are roughly 70,000 clones, over 65% of which are singletons. No antigen has been assigned to these receptors. Before sequencing took place, the ViraFEST assay used viral peptide pools to expand antigen-specific CD4+ T cells. With approximately ten days of culture completed, CD4+ T cells were isolated. The person had a PCR-confirmed SARS-CoV-2 infection during March to December 2020. The sample was CD4+ T cells from PBMCs cultured with HIV peptides, taken before COVID-19 vaccination. Subset noted: HIV-1 Nef peptide pool negative control/reference culture. These receptor sequences come from a human donor who had a prior SARS-CoV-2 infection.

The chain has TRBV6-5 and TRBJ1-1; D remains ambiguous. This CDR3 has 13 residues. CDR1 and CDR2 from the germline V gene are MNHEY and SVGAGI. The ends were cut back, 3 bases at V and 1 base at J, with 6 bases in the middle. CDR3 region: CASSYSSNTEAFF. CDR3 sequence (DNA): TGTGCCAGCAGTTATTCCTCGAACACTGAAGCTTTCTTT.

V gene TRBV3-1 (or the pseudogene TRBV3-2) combines with J gene TRBJ2-5; 10 bases agree with TRBD2. With V trimmed by 4 bases and J by 4 bases, 9 bases remained unmatched. Germline V gene data show CDR1 as LGHDT and CDR2 as YNNKEL (reference sequence). This CDR3 is built from 16 residues. Here the CDR3 reads CASSPVKRGGVETQYF. The CDR3 region has the DNA TGTGCCAGCAGCCCAGTTAAGCGGGGGGGCGTAGAGACCCAGTACTTC.

This clone has just one count. The CDR3 DNA reads TGTGCCTGGAGTGAGGGGGGGAGCTCCTACGAGCAGTACTTC. Amino acid sequence: CAWSEGGSSYEQYF. V and J are TRBV30 and TRBJ2-7; tentatively, D is TRBD2 (7 bases). V lost 1 base and J 0 bases, leaving 10 bases between the germline ends. Looked up from germline, CDR1 is GTSNPN and CDR2 is SVGIG (reference sequence). CDR3 length equals 14 residues. Combining the CDR3 with reference TRBV30 and TRBJ2-7 gives the whole variable domain SQTIHQWPATLVQPVGSPLSLECTVEGTSNPNLYWYRQAAGRGLQLLFYSVGIGQISSEVPQNLSASRPQDRQFILSSKKLLLSDSGFYLCAWSEGGSSYEQYFGPGTRLTVT.

V gene TRBV6-5 combines with J gene TRBJ1-4; 7 nucleotides line up with TRBD1. J lost 10 bases, V lost 2 bases, and 7 bases had no gene match. The germline gives CDR1 MNHEY, CDR2 SVGAGI. There are 14 residues in the CDR3. CDR3 sequence: CASSYTGTESKLFF. Here the CDR3 DNA reads TGTGCCAGCAGTTACACGGGGACAGAGTCAAAACTGTTTTTT.

The chain couples TRBV7-2 to TRBJ1-5; 8 bases agree with TRBD1. Germline-derived CDR1 and CDR2 are SGHTA and FQGNSA. This CDR3 has 15 amino acids. Losses at the gene ends were 5 bases for V and 5 bases for J; bases not matched to a gene: 8. The CDR3 DNA is TGTGCCAGCAGCCGGCTGGGACAGGTCCATCAGCCCCAGCATTTT. Amino acid sequence: CASSRLGQVHQPQHF.

The rearrangement joins TRBV10-3 to TRBJ1-1; a weak D match, TRBD1 (5 bases). The CDR3 loop spans 15 amino acids. V lost 1 base to trimming and J lost 0 bases, with 9 bases between them. The germline gives CDR1 ENHRY, CDR2 SYGVKD. The CDR3 coding sequence is TGTGCCATCAGTGAGTACGACAGTTTGAACACTGAAGCTTTCTTT. The encoded protein is CAISEYDSLNTEAFF.

The rearrangement uses TRBV11-3 and TRBJ2-7; possibly TRBD2 for D (5 bases). CDR1 is SGHNT, CDR2 YENEEA, per germline. The CDR3 length is 15 residues. Trimming took off 0 bases at V and 6 bases at J, with 15 bases between the two ends. The CDR3 protein is CASSLDPTRVAEQYF. The CDR3 bases are TGTGCCAGCAGCTTAGATCCGACGAGGGTTGCCGAGCAGTACTTC.

This clone was seen more than once but under ten times. This chain connects TRBV15 to TRBJ1-6; D not resolved. This CDR3 has 13 amino acids. Per germline, CDR1 LNHNV and CDR2 YYDKDF (reference sequence). V was shortened by 11 bases and J by 7 bases, with 15 bases between the two germline ends. The CDR3 sequence: CASSFGFNSPLHF. The CDR3 DNA reads TGTGCCTCATCATTCGGGTTCAATTCACCCCTCCACTTT.

This clone was detected only a few times. CDR3 nucleotide sequence: TGCAGCGTCTACGGGTCTAGCCGTTCCTACAATGAGCAGTTCTTC. Translated: CSVYGSSRSYNEQFF. The chain recombines TRBV29-1 with TRBJ2-1; tentative D call: TRBD2 (5 bases). The CDR3 loop spans 15 amino acids. CDR1 and CDR2 from the germline V gene are SQVTM and ANQGSEA. The germline V and J ends were trimmed by 6 bases and 1 base, with 16 bases remaining between them.

This chain links TRBV18 with TRBJ2-5; a possible D gene is TRBD2 (6 bases). Germline-derived CDR1 and CDR2 are KGHSH and LQKENI. V lost 3 bases to trimming and J lost 2 bases, with 13 bases between them. The CDR3 is made up of 15 amino acids. This chain's CDR3 is CASSPMPGVQETQYF. In nucleotides, the CDR3 is TGTGCCAGCTCACCTATGCCGGGAGTACAAGAGACCCAGTACTTC.

The gene calls are TRBV11-1 and TRBJ2-1; weak D call: TRBD2 (6 bases). Trimming took off 3 bases at V and 10 bases at J, with 22 bases between the two ends. The CDR3 loop spans 16 amino acids. CDR1 is SGHAT, CDR2 FQDESV, per germline (reference sequence). The CDR3 here is CASSFPPGTAVGEQFF. As DNA, the CDR3 is TGTGCCAGCAGCTTTCCGCCCGGGACTGCGGTCGGAGAGCAGTTCTTC.

This rearrangement joins TRBV5-1 to TRBJ1-1; tentatively, D is TRBD1 (5 bases). Trimming cost V 8 bases and J 7 bases, with 15 bases left between them. The CDR3 loop spans 12 amino acids. Germline V lookup: CDR1 SGHRS, CDR2 YFSETQ. The CDR3, as DNA: TGCGCCAGAAAGGGGAGTTACAGTGAAGCTTTCTTT. As protein: CARKGSYSEAFF.

This clone occurred once. The chain combines TRBV23-1 with TRBJ1-1, with 8 bases aligning to TRBD1. TRBV23-1 carries the ORF label, with uncertain function. The CDR3 has 17 amino acids. V gave up 1 base and J gave up 5 bases; unmatched junction bases: 12. The CDR3 bases are TGCGCCAGCAGTCAATATCTCCTACAGGGGGTCGGAACTGAAGCTTTCTTT. This translates into CASSQYLLQGVGTEAFF.